Listed below are T cell receptor beta chains from one sample, sequenced in a study of blood T cell repertoires in COVID-19. The data were produced by immunoSEQ multiplex PCR, yet TCRdb's version contains in-frame clones alone and is incomplete. In the table there are roughly 260,000 clones, roughly 90% of which are singletons. Material: peripheral blood. The receptors come from a woman aged 45-65 years who had recovered from COVID-19. Both conserved end residues are part of each CDR3. A D gene is named only where the DNA matches it firmly. Clone size is shown for a subset of rows, as once, few, many or a class of expanded clone.

j_gene	abundance	v_gene	d_gene	CDR3aa	CDR3nt
TRBJ2-1	-	TRBV27	TRBD2	CASSPRTSGGYNEQFF	TGTGCCAGCAGTCCCCGGACTAGCGGGGGATACAATGAGCAGTTCTTC
TRBJ2-2	-	TRBV11-3	TRBD2	CASSSSGSLITGELFF	TGTGCCAGCAGCTCGAGCGGGAGTTTGATTACGGGGGAGCTGTTTTTT
TRBJ2-5	-	TRBV5-1	TRBD1	CASSLERGQLQETQYF	TGCGCCAGCAGCTTGGAAAGGGGACAGCTCCAAGAGACCCAGTACTTC
TRBJ2-7	-	TRBV9	-	CASSVGRTSGDEQYF	TGTGCCAGCAGCGTAGGACGCACCAGCGGCGACGAGCAGTACTTC
TRBJ2-1	many	TRBV7-2	-	CASRKGPYNEQFF	TGTGCCAGCAGAAAGGGGCCCTACAATGAGCAGTTCTTC
TRBJ2-1	-	TRBV27	-	CASTLIGVGYNEQFF	TGTGCCAGCACCCTCATAGGGGTGGGTTACAATGAGCAGTTCTTC
TRBJ2-6	-	TRBV10-3	-	CAIRTSPIATGANVLTF	TGTGCCATCAGAACTTCCCCTATCGCGACTGGGGCCAACGTCCTGACTTTC
TRBJ2-5	-	TRBV18	-	CASSPVPGAEETQYF	TGTGCCAGCTCACCTGTCCCAGGGGCAGAGGAGACCCAGTACTTC
TRBJ2-5	-	TRBV5-4	TRBD2	CASGEGSETQYF	TGTGCCAGCGGGGAGGGCTCAGAGACCCAGTACTTC
TRBJ1-1	-	TRBV28	-	CASYSWGFTEAFF	TGTGCCAGCTACTCATGGGGCTTCACTGAAGCTTTCTTT
TRBJ1-5	-	TRBV19	TRBD1	CASSGTGGTQPQHF	TGTGCCAGTAGCGGGACAGGGGGGACTCAGCCCCAGCATTTT
TRBJ2-7	-	TRBV9	-	CASSGSSAAYEQYF	TGTGCCAGCAGCGGGAGTAGCGCCGCCTACGAGCAGTACTTC
TRBJ2-5	-	TRBV5-5	TRBD2	CASSLAASGIQETQYF	TGTGCCAGCAGCTTGGCCGCTAGCGGGATTCAAGAGACCCAGTACTTC
TRBJ1-5	many	TRBV3-1/TRBV3-2	-	CASSQMTGQPQHF	TGTGCCAGCAGCCAAATGACAGGTCAGCCCCAGCATTTT
TRBJ2-2	-	TRBV2	TRBD2	CASSDGRGTGELFF	TGTGCCAGCAGTGACGGGAGGGGGACCGGGGAGCTGTTTTTT
TRBJ2-3	-	TRBV27	-	CASSFWAARRDTQYF	TGTGCCAGCAGTTTTTGGGCAGCCCGTCGAGATACGCAGTATTTT
TRBJ1-2	once	TRBV25-1	TRBD1	CASSGQGVGYTF	TGTGCCAGCAGTGGACAGGGCGTTGGCTACACCTTC
TRBJ1-6	many	TRBV5-8	-	CASSLGRVKGNSPLHF	TGTGCCAGCAGCTTGGGACGGGTGAAGGGGAATTCACCCCTCCACTTT
TRBJ1-4	-	TRBV6-5	-	CASSHIQGTNEKLFF	TGTGCCAGCAGCCATATACAGGGAACTAATGAAAAACTGTTTTTT
TRBJ1-5	once	TRBV28	-	CASSRGGQPQHF	TGTGCCAGCAGCAGGGGCGGGCAGCCCCAGCATTTT
TRBJ1-2	-	TRBV27	-	CASRGGRYGYTF	TGTGCCAGCAGGGGCGGGAGGTATGGCTACACCTTC
TRBJ1-2	-	TRBV19	TRBD1	CASSISRGPLGYTF	TGTGCCAGTAGTATTTCCAGGGGGCCTTTGGGCTACACCTTC
TRBJ2-6	-	TRBV5-1	-	CASSPPVGANVLTF	TGCGCCAGCAGCCCCCCCGTCGGGGCCAACGTCCTGACTTTC
TRBJ1-2	-	TRBV10-3	TRBD1	CAISHRTGYYGYTF	TGTGCCATCAGTCACAGGACAGGGTACTATGGCTACACCTTC
TRBJ2-3	-	TRBV11-2	-	CASSLGWASDTQYF	TGTGCCAGCAGCTTAGGGTGGGCCTCAGATACGCAGTATTTT
TRBJ2-5	-	TRBV30	TRBD2	CAWSVSPGTSYQETQYF	TGTGCCTGGAGTGTATCCCCCGGGACTAGTTACCAAGAGACCCAGTACTTC
TRBJ2-7	many	TRBV2	TRBD2	CASREYSGDSYEQYF	TGTGCCAGCAGGGAATATAGCGGGGATTCCTACGAGCAGTACTTC
TRBJ1-1	-	TRBV28	-	CASSLSQGRTTEAFF	TGTGCCAGCAGTTTATCCCAGGGGCGGACAACTGAAGCTTTCTTT
TRBJ2-7	-	TRBV7-2	TRBD2	CASSLERGVAEQYF	TGTGCCAGCAGCTTAGAGCGGGGGGTAGCCGAGCAGTACTTC
TRBJ2-7	once	TRBV7-2	TRBD2	CASSLLAAIYEQYF	TGTGCCAGCAGCCTACTAGCGGCAATTTACGAGCAGTACTTC
TRBJ1-4	-	TRBV2	TRBD1	CASAGQRDEKLFF	TGTGCCAGCGCGGGACAGAGGGATGAAAAACTGTTTTTT
TRBJ2-3	-	TRBV28	TRBD2	CASIPPGTSGRAPADTQYF	TGTGCCAGCATCCCACCCGGGACTAGCGGGAGGGCTCCAGCAGATACGCAGTATTTT
TRBJ2-5	-	TRBV6-2/TRBV6-3	-	CASSSGETQYF	TGTGCCAGCAGTTCGGGGGAGACCCAGTACTTC
TRBJ1-1	-	TRBV5-1	-	CASSRTGSGLNTEAFF	TGCGCCAGCAGCCGAACAGGGTCCGGGTTGAACACTGAAGCTTTCTTT
TRBJ1-3	once	TRBV5-1	-	CASSSGTGNTIYF	TGCGCCAGCAGCTCCGGGACAGGAAACACCATATATTTT
TRBJ1-4	-	TRBV30	-	CAWSLTGSVLEKLFF	TGTGCCTGGAGTTTAACAGGATCCGTACTAGAAAAACTGTTTTTT
TRBJ1-2	-	TRBV28	TRBD1	CASSSSIRQGSYGYTF	TGTGCCAGCAGTTCCTCTATCCGACAGGGAAGTTATGGCTACACCTTC